The TCR beta chain under discussion was sequenced for a study of cytomegalovirus exposure and HLA in healthy donors. Vbeta (60) and Jbeta (13) primers were used in the PCR. Clones were sequenced by immunoSEQ multiplex PCR, and TCRdb holds only the in-frame ones, with some missing. Of fewer than 150,000 clones listed, roughly 75% were seen once; the top ten hold 4.8%. CDR1 SQVTM and CDR2 ANQGSEA come from the germline V gene. V lost 7 bases, J lost 8 bases, and 12 bases stayed unmatched. The CDR3 runs 14 residues. Sequences were obtained from PBMCs. This clonotype was obtained from a man aged 30 to 39 in good health. The V call is TRBV29-1, the J call TRBJ2-1; 9 bases line up with TRBD1. The CDR3 is CSAGGLTGGDEQFF. Here the CDR3 DNA reads TGCAGCGCTGGCGGCTTGACAGGGGGGGATGAGCAGTTCTTC.